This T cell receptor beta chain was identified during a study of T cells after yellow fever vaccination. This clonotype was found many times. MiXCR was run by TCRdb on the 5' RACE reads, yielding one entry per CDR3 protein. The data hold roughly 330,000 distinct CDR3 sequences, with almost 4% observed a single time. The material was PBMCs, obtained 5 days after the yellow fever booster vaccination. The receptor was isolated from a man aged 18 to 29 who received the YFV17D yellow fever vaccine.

The CDR3 DNA reads as TGCGCCAGCAATGTAGCGGGGGGAAGTGAGCAGTTCTTC. As protein: CASNVAGGSEQFF. The chain uses TRBV5-1 and TRBJ2-1; 10 bases match TRBD2. The CDR3 runs to 13 residues. V lost 6 bases and J lost 9; bases outside the gene matches: 6. Germline V CDR1 and CDR2: SGHRS, YFSETQ.